Listed below are T cell receptor beta chains from one sample, sequenced in a study of T-cell memory formation after mild COVID-19. TCRdb ran MiXCR on the 5' RACE reads and lists one entry per CDR3 protein. This table has fewer than 60,000 distinct CDR3 sequences, 25% to 35% appearing once. The sequencing sample was made of PBMCs or a T cell subset sorted from them (not recorded which). The receptor set was obtained from a man between 18 and 29 years old who had mild COVID-19 (a few samples of this study predate the infection). Cell type and time point are not known. Each CDR3 is given with its conserved first and last residue. D genes are given only for firm matches. Expanded clones are given a class, and other clones once, few, many or no size at all.

size	V	D	J	DNA	CDR3
few	TRBV7-9	NA	TRBJ2-7	TGTGCCAGCAGCCCGACAGAGCTCCCCTACGAGCAGTACTTC	CASSPTELPYEQYF
few	TRBV4-3	TRBD1	TRBJ2-5	TGCGCCAGCAGCCACCTGGGACAGGGGCTTGAAGAGACCCAGTACTTC	CASSHLGQGLEETQYF
few	TRBV5-1	NA	TRBJ2-1	TGCGCCAGCAGCTTGGGAGTATACTCATACAATGAGCAGTTCTTC	CASSLGVYSYNEQFF
NA	TRBV7-9	NA	TRBJ2-3	TGTGCCAGCAGCCGCGACTGGGATAGCACAGATACGCAGTATTTT	CASSRDWDSTDTQYF
many	TRBV7-9	NA	TRBJ2-1	TGTGCCAGCAGCCCGCCCGGTGGACGGGGGTACAATGAGCAGTTCTTC	CASSPPGGRGYNEQFF
few	TRBV5-1	NA	TRBJ2-3	TGCGCCAGCAGCCCAGAGTATAGCACAGATACGCAGTATTTT	CASSPEYSTDTQYF
NA	TRBV4-1	TRBD2	TRBJ2-3	TGCGCCAGCAGCCAAGCCGGGACTAGCAGGGATACGCAGTATTTT	CASSQAGTSRDTQYF
once	TRBV12-3/TRBV12-4	TRBD2	TRBJ2-3	TGTGCCAGCAGTTCAGCGGGGGGGGTAGATACGCAGTATTTT	CASSSAGGVDTQYF
NA	TRBV7-9	NA	TRBJ2-7	TGTGCCAGCAGCTTACGTGGTGGGGCCGCTCGGGACGAGCAGTACTTC	CASSLRGGAARDEQYF
once	TRBV7-3	TRBD2	TRBJ2-1	TGTGCCAGCGCAGCGGGGGCGAACTACAATGAGCAGTTCTTC	CASAAGANYNEQFF
NA	TRBV29-1	NA	TRBJ2-1	TGCAGCGTTGAAGATCCTAGCTCCTACAATGAGCAGTTCTTC	CSVEDPSSYNEQFF
NA	TRBV4-1	NA	TRBJ2-2	TGCGCCAGCAGCCAGTCGGGGGTTGTCACCGGGGAGCTGTTTTTT	CASSQSGVVTGELFF
NA	TRBV12-3/TRBV12-4	TRBD1	TRBJ1-1	TGTGCCAGCAGCCAAGGGACAGGAGACGCTTTCTTT	CASSQGTGDAFF
few	TRBV20-1	NA	TRBJ2-1	TGCAGTGCTAAGACAGGGAGGGACTACAATGAGCAGTTCTTC	CSAKTGRDYNEQFF
NA	TRBV12-3/TRBV12-4	TRBD1	TRBJ1-2	TGTGCCAGCAGTTCAACGGGACAGAACTATGGCTACACCTTC	CASSSTGQNYGYTF
NA	TRBV6-1	TRBD2	TRBJ2-1	TGTGCCTTAGGACTAGCGGGGGGTTACAATGAGCAGTTCTTC	CALGLAGGYNEQFF
NA	TRBV7-2	TRBD1	TRBJ2-2	TGTGCCAGCAGCCTAGGGACAGGGGACACCGGGGAGCTGTTTTTT	CASSLGTGDTGELFF
few	TRBV5-1	TRBD2	TRBJ2-7	TGCGCCAGCCGGGAGGGGGGCCCGCACGAGCAGTACTTC	CASREGGPHEQYF
many	TRBV27	TRBD2	TRBJ2-3	TGTGCCAGCAGTCCCGTCGGGGGGGGCGGGCCCACAGATACGCAGTATTTT	CASSPVGGGGPTDTQYF
many	TRBV12-3/TRBV12-4	NA	TRBJ2-5	TGTGCCAGCAGTTTTGGGGAGACCCAGTACTTC	CASSFGETQYF
NA	TRBV27	NA	TRBJ2-4	TGTGCCAGCAGGGCGGGGGCCTCCGACATTCAGTACTTC	CASRAGASDIQYF
NA	TRBV7-7	NA	TRBJ2-1	TGTGCCAGCAGCCCCTTAGGACAGTATTTTAAAGAGCAGTTCTTC	CASSPLGQYFKEQFF
few	TRBV6-5	NA	TRBJ2-1	TGTGCCAGCAGTTTAAGAGGGAATGAGCAGTTCTTC	CASSLRGNEQFF
NA	TRBV7-6	NA	TRBJ2-1	TGTGCCAGCAGCTTAGAGGCCCTACCCTACAATGAGCAGTTCTTC	CASSLEALPYNEQFF
few	TRBV4-3	NA	TRBJ2-7	TGCGCCAGCAGCCAAGTATTTGGCGGGACCTACGAGCAGTACTTC	CASSQVFGGTYEQYF
NA	TRBV28	TRBD2	TRBJ2-1	TGTGCCAGCAGTCCGCGGACTAGCGGGGGTCAAAGTGAAGATGAGCAGTTCTTC	CASSPRTSGGQSEDEQFF
few	TRBV29-1	TRBD1	TRBJ2-7	TGCAGCGTTGTCAGGGACAGCTCCTACGAGCAGTACTTC	CSVVRDSSYEQYF